The rows below give T cell receptor beta chains drawn from one sample of a study of molecular identifiers for immune sequencing clone quantification. MiXCR was run by TCRdb on the PCR reads, yielding one entry per CDR3 protein. Of 250,000 to 350,000 distinct CDR3 sequences in the sample, about 21% were seen once. The sample taken for sequencing was naive CD8+ T cells from blood, with Jurkat cell RNA spiked in. The receptors come from a human donor in good health. Some libraries in this study had Jurkat cell RNA spiked in. Both conserved end residues are part of each CDR3. A D gene is named only where the DNA matches it firmly.

d_gene	v_gene	j_gene	CDR3aa
NA	TRBV5-4	TRBJ2-5	CASSLDTEKGYPETQYF
NA	TRBV9	TRBJ2-7	CASSVDGGAPYEQYF
TRBD1	TRBV27	TRBJ2-3	CASSLGQEFQYF
NA	TRBV6-5	TRBJ2-7	CASSRVESLYEQYF
NA	TRBV4-3	TRBJ2-4	CASSQEGLSAPAKNIQYF
NA	TRBV5-6	TRBJ2-7	CASKGTSLSYEQYF
NA	TRBV12-3/TRBV12-4	TRBJ1-5	CASSRGGGEQPQHF
NA	TRBV4-1	TRBJ2-5	CASSPTGSAMETQYF
TRBD1	TRBV7-9	TRBJ2-3	CASSFGTGHTDTQYF
NA	TRBV29-1	TRBJ2-5	CSVPTDWGQETQYF
TRBD1	TRBV4-3	TRBJ1-5	CASSPVTGSNQPQHF
TRBD1	TRBV4-1	TRBJ1-2	CASSQGTLQGAAIYTF
NA	TRBV15	TRBJ2-2	CATSRVPEYTGELFF
TRBD2	TRBV5-4	TRBJ2-2	CASNLAGGGTGELFF
NA	TRBV21-1	TRBJ1-5	CASSKGGGRRSQPQHF
NA	TRBV12-3/TRBV12-4	TRBJ1-4	CASSLVDERLFF
TRBD1	TRBV4-3	TRBJ2-7	CASSQKTGTGGGEQYF
NA	TRBV21-1	TRBJ1-5	CARTFSNQPQHF
NA	TRBV27	TRBJ1-1	CASSFPGGEAFF
NA	TRBV4-3	TRBJ2-7	CASSQDRSGSYEQYF
NA	TRBV30	TRBJ2-3	CAWRSRWQYEDTQYF
TRBD1	TRBV6-5	TRBJ1-5	CASSYGTEDLKNVFPPEVWQHF
NA	TRBV12-3/TRBV12-4	TRBJ2-1	CASSHTGTGTSRFF
NA	TRBV27	TRBJ1-2	CASSFQGPNYGYTF
NA	TRBV27	TRBJ1-5	CASSQGLSNQPQHF
TRBD2	TRBV4-3	TRBJ2-2	CASSQDSGLADTNFNTGELFF
NA	TRBV20-1	TRBJ1-5	CSARDRAGYNQPQHF
NA	TRBV9	TRBJ2-7	CASSAGTNSYEQYF
NA	TRBV7-9	TRBJ2-6	CASSLVTGANVLTF